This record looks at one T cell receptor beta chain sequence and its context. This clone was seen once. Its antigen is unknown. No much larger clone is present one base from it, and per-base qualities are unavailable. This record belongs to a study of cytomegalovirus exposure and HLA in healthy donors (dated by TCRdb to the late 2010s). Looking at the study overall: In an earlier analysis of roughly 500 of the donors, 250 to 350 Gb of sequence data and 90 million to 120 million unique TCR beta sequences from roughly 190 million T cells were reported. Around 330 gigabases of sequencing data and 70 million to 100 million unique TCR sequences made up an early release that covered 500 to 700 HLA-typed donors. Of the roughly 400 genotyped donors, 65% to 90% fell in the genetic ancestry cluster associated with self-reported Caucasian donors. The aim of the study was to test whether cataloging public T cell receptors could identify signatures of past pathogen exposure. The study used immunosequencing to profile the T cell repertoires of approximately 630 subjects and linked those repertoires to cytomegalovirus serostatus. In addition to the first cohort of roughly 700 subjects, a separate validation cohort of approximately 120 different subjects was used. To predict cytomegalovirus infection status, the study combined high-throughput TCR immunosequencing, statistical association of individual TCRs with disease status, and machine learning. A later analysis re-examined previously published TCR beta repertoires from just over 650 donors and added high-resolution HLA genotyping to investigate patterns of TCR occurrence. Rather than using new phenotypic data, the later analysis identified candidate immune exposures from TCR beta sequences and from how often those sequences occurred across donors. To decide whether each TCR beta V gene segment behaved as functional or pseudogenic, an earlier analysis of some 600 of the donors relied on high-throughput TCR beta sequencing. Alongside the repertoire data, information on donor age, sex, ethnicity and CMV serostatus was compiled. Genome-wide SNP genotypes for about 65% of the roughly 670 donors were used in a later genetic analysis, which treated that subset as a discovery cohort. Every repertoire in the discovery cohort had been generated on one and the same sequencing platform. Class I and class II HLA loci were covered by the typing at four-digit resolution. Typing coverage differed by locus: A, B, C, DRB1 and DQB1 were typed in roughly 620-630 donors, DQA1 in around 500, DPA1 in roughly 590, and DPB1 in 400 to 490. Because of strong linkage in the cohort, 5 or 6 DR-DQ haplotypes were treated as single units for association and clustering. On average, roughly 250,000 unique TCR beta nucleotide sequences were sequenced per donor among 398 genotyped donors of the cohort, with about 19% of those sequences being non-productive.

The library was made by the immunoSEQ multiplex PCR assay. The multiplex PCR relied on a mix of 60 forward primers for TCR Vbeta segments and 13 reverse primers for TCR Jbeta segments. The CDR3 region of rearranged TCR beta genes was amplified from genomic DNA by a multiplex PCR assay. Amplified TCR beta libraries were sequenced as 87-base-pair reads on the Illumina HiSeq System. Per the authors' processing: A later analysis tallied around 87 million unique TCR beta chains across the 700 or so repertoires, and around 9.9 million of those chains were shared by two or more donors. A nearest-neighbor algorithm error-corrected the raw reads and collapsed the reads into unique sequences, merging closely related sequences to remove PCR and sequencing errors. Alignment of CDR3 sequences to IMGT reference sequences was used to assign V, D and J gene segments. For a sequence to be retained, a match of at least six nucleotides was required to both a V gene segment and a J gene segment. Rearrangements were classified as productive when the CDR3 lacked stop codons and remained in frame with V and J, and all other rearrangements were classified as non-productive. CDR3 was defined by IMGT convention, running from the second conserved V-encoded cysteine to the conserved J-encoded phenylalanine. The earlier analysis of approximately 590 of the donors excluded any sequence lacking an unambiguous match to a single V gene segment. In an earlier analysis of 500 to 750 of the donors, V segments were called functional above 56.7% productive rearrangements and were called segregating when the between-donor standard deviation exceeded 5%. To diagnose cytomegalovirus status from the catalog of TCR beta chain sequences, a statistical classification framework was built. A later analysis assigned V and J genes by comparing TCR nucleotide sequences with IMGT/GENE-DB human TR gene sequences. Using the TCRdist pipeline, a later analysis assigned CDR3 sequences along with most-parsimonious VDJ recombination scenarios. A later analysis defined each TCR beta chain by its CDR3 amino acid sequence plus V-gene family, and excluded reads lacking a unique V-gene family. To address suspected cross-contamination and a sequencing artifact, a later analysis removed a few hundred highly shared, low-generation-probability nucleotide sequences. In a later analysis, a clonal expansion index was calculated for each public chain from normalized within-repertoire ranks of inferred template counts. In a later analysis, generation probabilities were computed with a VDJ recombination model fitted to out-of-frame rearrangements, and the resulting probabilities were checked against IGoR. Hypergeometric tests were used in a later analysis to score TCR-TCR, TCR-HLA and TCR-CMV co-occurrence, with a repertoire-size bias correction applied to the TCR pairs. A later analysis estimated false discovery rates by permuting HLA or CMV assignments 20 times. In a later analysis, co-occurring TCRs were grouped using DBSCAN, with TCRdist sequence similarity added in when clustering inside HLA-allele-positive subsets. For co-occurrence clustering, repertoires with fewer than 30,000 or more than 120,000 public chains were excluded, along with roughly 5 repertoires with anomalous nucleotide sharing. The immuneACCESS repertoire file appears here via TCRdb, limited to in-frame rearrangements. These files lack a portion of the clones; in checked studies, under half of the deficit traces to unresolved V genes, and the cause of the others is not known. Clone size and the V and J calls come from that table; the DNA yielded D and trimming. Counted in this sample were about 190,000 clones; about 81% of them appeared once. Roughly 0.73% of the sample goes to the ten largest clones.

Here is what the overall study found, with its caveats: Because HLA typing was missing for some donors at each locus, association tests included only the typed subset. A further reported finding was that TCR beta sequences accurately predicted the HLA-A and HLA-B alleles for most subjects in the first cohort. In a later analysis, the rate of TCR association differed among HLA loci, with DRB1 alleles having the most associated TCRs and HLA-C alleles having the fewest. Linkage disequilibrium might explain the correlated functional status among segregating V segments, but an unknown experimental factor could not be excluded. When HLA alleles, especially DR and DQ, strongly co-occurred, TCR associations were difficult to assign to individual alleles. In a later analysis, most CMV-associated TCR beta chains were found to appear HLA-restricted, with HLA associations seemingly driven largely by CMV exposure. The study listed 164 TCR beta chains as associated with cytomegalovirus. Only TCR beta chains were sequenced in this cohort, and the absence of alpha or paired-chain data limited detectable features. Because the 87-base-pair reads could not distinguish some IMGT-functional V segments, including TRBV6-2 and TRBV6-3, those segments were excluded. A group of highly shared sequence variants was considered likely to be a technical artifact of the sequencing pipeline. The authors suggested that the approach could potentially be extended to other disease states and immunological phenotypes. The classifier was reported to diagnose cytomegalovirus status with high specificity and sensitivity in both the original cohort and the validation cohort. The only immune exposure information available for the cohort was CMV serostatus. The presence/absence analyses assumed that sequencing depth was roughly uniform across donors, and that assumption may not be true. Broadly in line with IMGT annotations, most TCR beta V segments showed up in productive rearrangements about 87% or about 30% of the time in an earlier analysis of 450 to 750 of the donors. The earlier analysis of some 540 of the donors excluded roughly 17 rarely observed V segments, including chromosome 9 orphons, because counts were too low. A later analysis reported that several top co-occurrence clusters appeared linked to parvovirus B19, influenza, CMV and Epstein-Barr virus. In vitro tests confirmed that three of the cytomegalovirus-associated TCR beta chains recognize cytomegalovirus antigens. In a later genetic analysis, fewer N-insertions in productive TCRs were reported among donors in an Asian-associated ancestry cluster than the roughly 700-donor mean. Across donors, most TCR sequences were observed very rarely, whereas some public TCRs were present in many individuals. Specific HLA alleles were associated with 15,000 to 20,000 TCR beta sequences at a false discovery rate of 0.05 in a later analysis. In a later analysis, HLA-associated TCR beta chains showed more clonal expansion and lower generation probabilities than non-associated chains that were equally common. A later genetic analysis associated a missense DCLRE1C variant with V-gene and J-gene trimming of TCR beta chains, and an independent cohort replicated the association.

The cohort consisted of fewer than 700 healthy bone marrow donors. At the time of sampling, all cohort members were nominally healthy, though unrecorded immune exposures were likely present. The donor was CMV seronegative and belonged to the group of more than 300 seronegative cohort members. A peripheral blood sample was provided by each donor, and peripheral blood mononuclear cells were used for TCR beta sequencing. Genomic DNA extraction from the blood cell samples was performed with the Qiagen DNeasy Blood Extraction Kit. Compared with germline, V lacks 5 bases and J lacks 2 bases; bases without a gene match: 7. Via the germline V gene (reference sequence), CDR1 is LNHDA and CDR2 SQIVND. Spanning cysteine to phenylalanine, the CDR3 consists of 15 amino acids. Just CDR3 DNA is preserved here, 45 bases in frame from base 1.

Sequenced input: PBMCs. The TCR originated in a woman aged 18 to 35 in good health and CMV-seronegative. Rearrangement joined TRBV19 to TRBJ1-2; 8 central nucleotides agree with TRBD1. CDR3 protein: CASSEGRGLNYGYTF. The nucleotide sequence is TGTGCCAGTAGTGAAGGCAGGGGGCTGAACTATGGCTACACCTTC. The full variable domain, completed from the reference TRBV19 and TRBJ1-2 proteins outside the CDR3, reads DGGITQSPKYLFRKEGQNVTLSCEQNLNHDAMYWYRQDPGQGLRLIYYSQIVNDFQKGDIAEGYSVSREKKESFPLTVTSAQKNPTAFYLCASSEGRGLNYGYTFGSGTRLTVV.